Listed below are T cell receptor beta chains from one sample, sequenced in a study of monozygotic twins with inflammatory bowel disease. TCRdb re-called the 5' RACE reads and catalogs CDR3 proteins one per entry, DNA excluded. The sample features about 330,000 distinct CDR3 sequences, with over 2% in its top ten. Specimen: blood. The origin of the receptors is a human donor with ulcerative colitis or Crohn's disease, or a healthy co-twin of an affected twin (not recorded which). The CDR3 runs from the conserved cysteine through the conserved F or W.

V	J	CDR3
TRBV12-3/TRBV12-4	TRBJ2-5	CASSLGTVYLQETQYF
TRBV5-1	TRBJ2-5	CASSRLAGTQETQYF
TRBV20-1	TRBJ2-2	CSARKTPKWQDSNTGELFF
TRBV5-1	TRBJ2-5	CASSLLTQGGGETQYF
TRBV10-3	TRBJ1-2	CAIRDRLQGARGYTF
TRBV5-6	TRBJ2-1	CASNPSGGTYNEQFF
TRBV5-1	TRBJ2-7	CASNQGQGLYEQYF
TRBV27	TRBJ1-1	CASSPGGPGTEAFF
TRBV20-1	TRBJ1-5	CSARDHRQARNQPQHF
TRBV9	TRBJ2-7	CASSEGTSGAYEQYF
TRBV12-3/TRBV12-4	TRBJ1-1	CASSLRQQLNTEAFF
TRBV10-1	TRBJ2-2	CASSESLDRPTGLAGELFF
TRBV7-2	TRBJ2-3	CASSLEGGRKTQYF
TRBV14	TRBJ1-1	CASSQEAGGAEAFF
TRBV9	TRBJ1-1	CASSVTGGTEAFF
TRBV12-3/TRBV12-4	TRBJ2-1	CASNLGDFLYNEQFF
TRBV20-1	TRBJ2-7	CSARQVSYEQYF
TRBV20-1	TRBJ1-2	CSARSLQGIRYGYTF
TRBV7-2	TRBJ2-3	CASSLPASGTDTQYF
TRBV6-2/TRBV6-3	TRBJ2-3	CASSYAPPDTQYF
TRBV6-1	TRBJ1-6	CASKQGTYNSPLHF
TRBV7-2	TRBJ2-2	CASRQLGYNTGELFF
TRBV9	TRBJ2-3	CASSEQEGTQYF
TRBV5-1	TRBJ1-2	CASSSRPGVLIYGYTF
TRBV9	TRBJ2-2	CASSVASYTGELFF
TRBV6-2/TRBV6-3	TRBJ1-3	CASGVDGTARITGNTIYF
TRBV5-1	TRBJ2-5	CASSPGGQSKGETQYF
TRBV10-3	TRBJ2-1	CAISEDAYNEQFF
TRBV12-3/TRBV12-4	TRBJ2-2	CASDPGPSTGELFF
TRBV20-1	TRBJ2-1	CSARTSGTSNEQFF
TRBV6-2/TRBV6-3	TRBJ2-1	CASRGGRNNEQFF
TRBV28	TRBJ2-1	CASSTGGIFDEQFF
TRBV12-3/TRBV12-4	TRBJ1-6	CASSLLGGDYSPLHF
TRBV20-1	TRBJ2-1	CSARDLEREGYNEQFF
TRBV28	TRBJ1-1	CASSGTGRNTEAFF
TRBV6-5	TRBJ1-3	CASSYSGSKSSGNTIYF
TRBV4-3	TRBJ2-7	CASSQWVGTGDYEQYF
TRBV2	TRBJ2-5	CASKLVLGETQYF
TRBV20-1	TRBJ1-1	CSADIRDNGSPNTEAFF